A single sample gave rise to the 5 T cell receptor beta chains below, sequenced in a study of cytomegalovirus exposure and HLA in healthy donors. Sequenced by immunoSEQ multiplex PCR; TCRdb stores in-frame clones only, minus some. In the table there are 65,000 to 75,000 clones, approximately 95% of which are singletons. The sequenced sample was PBMCs. These receptors were obtained from a man between 18 and 35 years old in good health and CMV-seropositive.

The chain combines TRBV29-1 with TRBJ2-2; possible D gene TRBD2, 5 bases. Germline loops: CDR1 SQVTM, CDR2 ANQGSEA. The CDR3 loop spans 14 amino acids. The ends were cut back, 5 bases at V and 6 bases at J, with 16 bases in the middle. The CDR3 sequence is CSVLHDRGPGELFF. In DNA, the CDR3 is TGCAGCGTTCTACATGATAGAGGGCCCGGGGAGCTGTTTTTT.

The chain uses TRBV6-5 and TRBJ2-2, with 11 positions matching TRBD2. This CDR3 has 14 residues. CDR1 is MNHEY and CDR2 is SVGAGI in the germline V gene. J gave up 6 bases and V 6 bases, and 3 bases lay outside the gene matches. The CDR3 region has the DNA TGTGCCAGCAGGACTAGCGGGATTGCCGGGGAGCTGTTTTTT. This codes for CASRTSGIAGELFF.

The chain has TRBV5-6 and TRBJ2-7, with 7 nucleotides matching TRBD2. Germline CDR1 is SGHDT and CDR2 is YYEEEE. Trimming took 0 bases from V and 6 from J; bases not matched to a gene: 18. The CDR3 has 18 residues. The CDR3 DNA sequence: TGTGCCAGCAGCTTGGCCGGGTTTCAAGGCGGGACTATCTCCGAGCAGTACTTC. It translates to CASSLAGFQGGTISEQYF.

This clone came up once. The V and J genes are TRBV30 and TRBJ2-5, with TRBD2 identical over 9 bases. V trimming: 0 bases; J trimming: 1 base; junction bases outside the gene matches: 6. From germline, CDR1 is GTSNPN and CDR2 SVGIG (reference sequence). The CDR3 runs 16 residues. CDR3 nucleotide sequence: TGTGCCTGGAGTGTCGGCGGGGGGGCCACCCAAGAGACCCAGTACTTC. Encoded protein: CAWSVGGGATQETQYF. Supplemented by reference TRBV30 and TRBJ2-5, the full variable domain reads SQTIHQWPATLVQPVGSPLSLECTVEGTSNPNLYWYRQAAGRGLQLLFYSVGIGQISSEVPQNLSASRPQDRQFILSSKKLLLSDSGFYLCAWSVGGGATQETQYFGPGTRLLVL.

The CDR3 loop reads CASSTRQWETQYF. In nucleotides, the CDR3 is TGTGCCAGCAGCACGAGGCAGTGGGAGACCCAGTACTTC. V gene TRBV6-1 combines with J gene TRBJ2-5; D gene unclear. Germline CDR1 and CDR2: MNHNS and SASEGT. CDR3 length equals 13 residues. Trimming removed 6 bases from V and 5 bases from J, with 13 bases in between.